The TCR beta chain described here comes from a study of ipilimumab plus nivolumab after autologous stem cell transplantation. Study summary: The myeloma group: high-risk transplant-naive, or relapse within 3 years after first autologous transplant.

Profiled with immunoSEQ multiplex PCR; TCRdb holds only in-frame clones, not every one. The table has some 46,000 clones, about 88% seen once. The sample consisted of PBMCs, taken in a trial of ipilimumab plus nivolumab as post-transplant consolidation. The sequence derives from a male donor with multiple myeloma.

CDR3 in amino acids: CASSPRRDSNTDTQYF. The CDR3 DNA follows: TGCGCCAGCAGCCCCAGACGGGACTCAAACACAGATACGCAGTATTTT. The chain is built from TRBV4-3 and TRBJ2-3, with D possibly matching TRBD2 (6 bases). Per germline, CDR1 LGHNA and CDR2 YSLEER. V shed 4 bases and J shed 2 bases, with 16 bases lying between them. The CDR3 has 16 residues.